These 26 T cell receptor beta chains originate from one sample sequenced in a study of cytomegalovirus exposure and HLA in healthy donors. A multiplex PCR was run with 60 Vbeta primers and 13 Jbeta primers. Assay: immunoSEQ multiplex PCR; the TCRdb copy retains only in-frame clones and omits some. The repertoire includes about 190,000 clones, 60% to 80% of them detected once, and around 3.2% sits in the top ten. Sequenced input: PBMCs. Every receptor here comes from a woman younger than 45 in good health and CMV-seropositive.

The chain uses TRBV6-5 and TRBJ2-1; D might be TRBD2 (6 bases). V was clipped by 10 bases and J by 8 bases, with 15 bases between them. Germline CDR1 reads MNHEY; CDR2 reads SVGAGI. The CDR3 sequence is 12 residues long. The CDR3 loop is CATGYGSDEQFF. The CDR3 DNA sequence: TGTGCCACCGGTTACGGGAGCGATGAGCAGTTCTTC.

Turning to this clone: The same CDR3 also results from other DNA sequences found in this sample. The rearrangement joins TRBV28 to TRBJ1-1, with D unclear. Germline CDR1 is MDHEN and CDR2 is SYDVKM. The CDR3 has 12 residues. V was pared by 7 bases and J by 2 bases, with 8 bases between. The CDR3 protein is CASKLLNTEAFF. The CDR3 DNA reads TGTGCCAGCAAACTCCTAAACACTGAAGCTTTCTTT.

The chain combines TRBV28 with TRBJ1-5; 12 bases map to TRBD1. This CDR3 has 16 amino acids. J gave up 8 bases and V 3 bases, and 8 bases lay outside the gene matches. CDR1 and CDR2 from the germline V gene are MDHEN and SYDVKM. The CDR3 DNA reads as TGTGCCAGCAGTTTTGGGGGACAGGGGGCCGGTAAGCCCCAGCATTTT. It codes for CASSFGGQGAGKPQHF.

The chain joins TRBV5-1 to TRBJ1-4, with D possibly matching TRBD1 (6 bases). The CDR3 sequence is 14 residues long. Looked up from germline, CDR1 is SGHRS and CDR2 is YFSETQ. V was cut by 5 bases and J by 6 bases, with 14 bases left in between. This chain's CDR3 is CASRRQVGDEKLFF. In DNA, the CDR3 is TGCGCCAGCAGACGACAGGTCGGAGATGAAAAACTGTTTTTT.

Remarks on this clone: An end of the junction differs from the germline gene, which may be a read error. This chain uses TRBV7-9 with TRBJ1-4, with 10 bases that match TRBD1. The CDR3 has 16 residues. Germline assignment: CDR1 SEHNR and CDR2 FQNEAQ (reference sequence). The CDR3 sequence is CSSSSSIRDRGEKLFF. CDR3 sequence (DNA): TGTTCCAGCAGCTCATCTATCCGGGACAGGGGCGAAAAACTGTTTTTT.

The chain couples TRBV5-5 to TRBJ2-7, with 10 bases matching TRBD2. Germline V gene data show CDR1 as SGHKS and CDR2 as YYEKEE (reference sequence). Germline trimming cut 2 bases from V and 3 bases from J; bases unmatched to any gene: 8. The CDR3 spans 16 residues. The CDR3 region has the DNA TGTGCCAGCAGCTTCCAATTAGCGGGAGGTTACTACGAGCAGTACTTC. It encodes CASSFQLAGGYYEQYF.

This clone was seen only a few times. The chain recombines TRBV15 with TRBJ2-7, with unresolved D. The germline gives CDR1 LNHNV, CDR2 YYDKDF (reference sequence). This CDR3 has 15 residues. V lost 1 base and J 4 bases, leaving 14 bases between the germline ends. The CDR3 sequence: CATSRASADGYEQYF. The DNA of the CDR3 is TGTGCCACCAGCAGAGCGAGCGCCGATGGATACGAGCAGTACTTC.

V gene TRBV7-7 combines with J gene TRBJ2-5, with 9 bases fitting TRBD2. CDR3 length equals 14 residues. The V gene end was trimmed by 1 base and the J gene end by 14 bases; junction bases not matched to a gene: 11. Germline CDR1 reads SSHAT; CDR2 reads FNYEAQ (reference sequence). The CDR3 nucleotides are TGTGCCAGCAGCTTAGAGACTAGCGGAGGCGGTATATACTTC. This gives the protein CASSLETSGGGIYF.

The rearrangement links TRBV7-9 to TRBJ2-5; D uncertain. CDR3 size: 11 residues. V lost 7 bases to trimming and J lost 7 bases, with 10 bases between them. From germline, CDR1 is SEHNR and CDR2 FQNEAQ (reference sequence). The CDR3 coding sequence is TGTGCCAGCACCGATCCGGGGACCCAGTACTTC. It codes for CASTDPGTQYF.

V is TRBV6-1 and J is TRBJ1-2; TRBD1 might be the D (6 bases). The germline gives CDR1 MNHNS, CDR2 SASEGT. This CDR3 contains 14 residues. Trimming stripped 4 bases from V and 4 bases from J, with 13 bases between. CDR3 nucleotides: TGTGCCAGCAGTGCGGCAGGGGCGACCTATGGCTACACCTTC. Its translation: CASSAAGATYGYTF.

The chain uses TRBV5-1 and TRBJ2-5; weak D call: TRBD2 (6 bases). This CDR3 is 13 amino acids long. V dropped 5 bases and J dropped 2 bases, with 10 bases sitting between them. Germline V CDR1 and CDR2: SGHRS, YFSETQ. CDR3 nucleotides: TGCGCCAGCAGAATAGCGGCGCAAGAGACCCAGTACTTC. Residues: CASRIAAQETQYF.

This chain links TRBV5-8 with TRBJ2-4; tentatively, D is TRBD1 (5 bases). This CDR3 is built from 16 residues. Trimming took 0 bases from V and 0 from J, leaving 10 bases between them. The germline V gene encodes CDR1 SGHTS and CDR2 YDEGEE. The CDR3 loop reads CASSLGQIAAKNIQYF. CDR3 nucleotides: TGTGCCAGCAGCTTGGGACAGATCGCAGCCAAAAACATTCAGTACTTC.

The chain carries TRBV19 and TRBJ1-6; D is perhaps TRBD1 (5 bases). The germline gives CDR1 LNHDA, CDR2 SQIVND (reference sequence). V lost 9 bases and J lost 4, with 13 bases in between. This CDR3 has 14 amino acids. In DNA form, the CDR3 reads TGTGCCAGCGGGACTCTTGGGTATAATTCACCCCTCCACTTT. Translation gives CASGTLGYNSPLHF. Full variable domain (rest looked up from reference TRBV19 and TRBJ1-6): DGGITQSPKYLFRKEGQNVTLSCEQNLNHDAMYWYRQDPGQGLRLIYYSQIVNDFQKGDIAEGYSVSREKKESFPLTVTSAQKNPTAFYLCASGTLGYNSPLHFGNGTRLTVT.

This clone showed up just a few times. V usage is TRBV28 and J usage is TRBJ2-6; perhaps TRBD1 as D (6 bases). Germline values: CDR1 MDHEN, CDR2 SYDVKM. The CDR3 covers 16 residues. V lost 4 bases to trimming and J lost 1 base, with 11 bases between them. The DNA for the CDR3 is TGTGCCAGCAGTTCGGACAGATCTTCTGGGGCCAACGTCCTGACTTTC. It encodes CASSSDRSSGANVLTF.

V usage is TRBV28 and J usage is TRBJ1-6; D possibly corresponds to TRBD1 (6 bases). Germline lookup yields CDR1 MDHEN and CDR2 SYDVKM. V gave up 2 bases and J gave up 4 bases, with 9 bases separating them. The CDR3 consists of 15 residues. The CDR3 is CASSLLTGYNSPLHF. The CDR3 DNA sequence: TGTGCCAGCAGTTTACTCACAGGGTATAATTCACCCCTCCACTTT.

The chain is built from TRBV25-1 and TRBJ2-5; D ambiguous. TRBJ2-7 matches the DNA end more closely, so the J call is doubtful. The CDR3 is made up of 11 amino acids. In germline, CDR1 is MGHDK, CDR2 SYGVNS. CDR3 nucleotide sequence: TGTGCCAGCAGTGGTAGTTACGAGCAGTACTTC. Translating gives CASSGSYEQYF.

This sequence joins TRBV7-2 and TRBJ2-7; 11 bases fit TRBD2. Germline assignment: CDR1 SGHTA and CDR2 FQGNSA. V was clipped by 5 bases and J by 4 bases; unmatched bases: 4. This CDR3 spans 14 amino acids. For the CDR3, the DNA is TGTGCCAGCAGCCGGACTAGCGGGCAATACGAGCAGTACTTC. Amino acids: CASSRTSGQYEQYF.

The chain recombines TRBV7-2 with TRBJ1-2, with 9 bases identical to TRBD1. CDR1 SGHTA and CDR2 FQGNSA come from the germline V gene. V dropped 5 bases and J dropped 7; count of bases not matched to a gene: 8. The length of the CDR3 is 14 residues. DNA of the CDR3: TGTGCCAGCAGCACCCGGACAGGGGAGTCTGGCTACACCTTC. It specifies CASSTRTGESGYTF.

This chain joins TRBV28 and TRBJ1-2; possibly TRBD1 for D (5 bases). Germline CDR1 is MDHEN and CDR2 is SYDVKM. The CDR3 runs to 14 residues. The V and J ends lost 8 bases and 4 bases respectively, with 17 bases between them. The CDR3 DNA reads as TGTGCCAGCGACAGTTCTAGTGGCCTCTATGGCTACACCTTC. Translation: CASDSSSGLYGYTF.

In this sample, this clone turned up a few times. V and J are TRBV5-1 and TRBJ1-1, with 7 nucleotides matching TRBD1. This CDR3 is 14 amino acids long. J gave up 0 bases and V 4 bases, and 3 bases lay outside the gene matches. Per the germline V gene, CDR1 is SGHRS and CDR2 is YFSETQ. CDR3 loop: CASSRDSLNTEAFF. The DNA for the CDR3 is TGCGCCAGCAGCCGGGACAGCTTGAACACTGAAGCTTTCTTT.

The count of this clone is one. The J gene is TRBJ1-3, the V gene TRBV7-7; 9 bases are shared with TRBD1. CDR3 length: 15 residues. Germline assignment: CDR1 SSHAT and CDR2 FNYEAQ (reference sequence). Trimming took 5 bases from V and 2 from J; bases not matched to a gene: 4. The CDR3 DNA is TGTGCCAGCAGCCCGGGGACAGGGACTGGAAACACCATATATTTT. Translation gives CASSPGTGTGNTIYF.

CDR3 loop: CASSHRTGSGYTF. CDR3 coding DNA: TGTGCCAGCAGCCACCGGACAGGGAGTGGCTACACCTTC. The chain is built from TRBV4-2 and TRBJ1-2; the match to TRBD1 covers 8 bases. The germline gives CDR1 LGHNA, CDR2 YNFKEQ. The CDR3 has 13 residues. Trimming cost V 3 bases and J 7 bases; bases outside gene matches: 4.

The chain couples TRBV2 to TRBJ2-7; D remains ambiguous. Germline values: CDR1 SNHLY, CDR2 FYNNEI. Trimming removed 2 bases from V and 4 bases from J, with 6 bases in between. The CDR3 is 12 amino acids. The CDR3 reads CASSESSYEQYF. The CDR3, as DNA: TGTGCCAGCAGTGAATCGTCGTACGAGCAGTACTTC.

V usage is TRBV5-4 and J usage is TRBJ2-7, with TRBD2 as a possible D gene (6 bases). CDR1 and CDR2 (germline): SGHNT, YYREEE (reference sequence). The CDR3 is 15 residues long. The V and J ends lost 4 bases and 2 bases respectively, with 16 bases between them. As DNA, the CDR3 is TGTGCCAGCAGCAGAGGAGGGACGGGTGCCTACGAGCAGTACTTC. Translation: CASSRGGTGAYEQYF.

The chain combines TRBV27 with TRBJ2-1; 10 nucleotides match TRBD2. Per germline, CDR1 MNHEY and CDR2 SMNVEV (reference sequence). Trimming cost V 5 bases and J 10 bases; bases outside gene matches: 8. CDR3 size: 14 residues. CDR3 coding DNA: TGTGCCAGCAGTCCAGTGCTAGCGGGAGACGAGCAGTTCTTC. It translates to CASSPVLAGDEQFF.

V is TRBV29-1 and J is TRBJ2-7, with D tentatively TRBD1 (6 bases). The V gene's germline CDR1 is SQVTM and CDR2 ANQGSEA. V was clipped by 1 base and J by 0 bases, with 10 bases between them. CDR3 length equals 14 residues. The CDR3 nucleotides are TGCAGCGTTGAAGCGAGGGGGAGCTCCTACGAGCAGTACTTC. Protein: CSVEARGSSYEQYF.